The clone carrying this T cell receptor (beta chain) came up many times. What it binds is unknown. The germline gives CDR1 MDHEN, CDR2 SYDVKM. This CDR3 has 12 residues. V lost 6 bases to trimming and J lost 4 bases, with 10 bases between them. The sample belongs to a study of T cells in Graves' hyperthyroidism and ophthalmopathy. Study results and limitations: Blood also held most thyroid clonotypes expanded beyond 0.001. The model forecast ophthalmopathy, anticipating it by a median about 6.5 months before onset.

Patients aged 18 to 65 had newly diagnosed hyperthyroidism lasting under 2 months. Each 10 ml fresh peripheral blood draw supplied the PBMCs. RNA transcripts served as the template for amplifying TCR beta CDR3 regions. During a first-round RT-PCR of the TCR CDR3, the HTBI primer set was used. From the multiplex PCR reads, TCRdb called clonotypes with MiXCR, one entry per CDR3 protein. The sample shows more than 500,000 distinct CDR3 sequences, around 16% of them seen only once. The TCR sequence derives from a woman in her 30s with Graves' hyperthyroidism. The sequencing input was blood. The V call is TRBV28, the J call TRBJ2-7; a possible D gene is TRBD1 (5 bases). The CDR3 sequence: CASSNDRYEQYF. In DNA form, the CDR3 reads TGTGCCAGCAGCAATGACAGATACGAGCAGTACTTC.